The present entry profiles one T cell receptor (beta chain) with its context. The antigen is undetermined. This sample stems from a study of T cell responses to AZD1222 COVID-19 vaccine. General study points: CD4 TCRs linked to vaccination spanned spike, dominating at 160-218 and 743-854.

TCRdb's copy holds only in-frame clones and misses some; the assay was immunoSEQ multiplex PCR. Counted here are some 190,000 clones, around 90% occurring once; the ten biggest clones make up approximately 1.9%. The sample consisted of peripheral blood, taken 28 days after the second AZD1222 dose. The clonotype comes from an adult who received the AZD1222 COVID-19 vaccine.

The CDR3 region is CASSPEGGRAPLHF. Here the CDR3 DNA reads TGTGCCAGCAGCCCCGAGGGGGGGAGGGCACCCCTCCACTTT. The rearrangement links TRBV9 to TRBJ1-6, with a possible D match to TRBD1 (6 bases). V was clipped by 4 bases and J by 11 bases, with 16 bases between them. Per the germline V gene, CDR1 is SGDLS and CDR2 is YYNGEE. CDR3 size: 14 residues.